This T cell receptor (beta chain) derives from a study of T-cell reconstitution after alpha-beta-depleted transplantation in children. Using unique molecular identifiers, the investigators prepared the TCRbeta library. One entry per CDR3 protein results from TCRdb running MiXCR on the PCR reads. This table has some 250,000 distinct CDR3 sequences, about 12% appearing once. This CDR3 has 15 amino acids. Trimming stripped 3 bases from V and 2 bases from J, with 11 bases between. This clonotype was recorded many times. The origin of this receptor is a human donor who donated a stem cell graft to a child with acute lymphoblastic leukemia. J is TRBJ2-1 and V is TRBV12-3 or TRBV12-4; tentative D call: TRBD1 (6 bases). The material was PBMCs from the stem cell graft donor, obtained from the stem cell graft. For the CDR3, the DNA is TGTGCCAGCAGTTTGGACAGCAGGACCTACAATGAGCAGTTCTTC. Translating it yields CASSLDSRTYNEQFF.